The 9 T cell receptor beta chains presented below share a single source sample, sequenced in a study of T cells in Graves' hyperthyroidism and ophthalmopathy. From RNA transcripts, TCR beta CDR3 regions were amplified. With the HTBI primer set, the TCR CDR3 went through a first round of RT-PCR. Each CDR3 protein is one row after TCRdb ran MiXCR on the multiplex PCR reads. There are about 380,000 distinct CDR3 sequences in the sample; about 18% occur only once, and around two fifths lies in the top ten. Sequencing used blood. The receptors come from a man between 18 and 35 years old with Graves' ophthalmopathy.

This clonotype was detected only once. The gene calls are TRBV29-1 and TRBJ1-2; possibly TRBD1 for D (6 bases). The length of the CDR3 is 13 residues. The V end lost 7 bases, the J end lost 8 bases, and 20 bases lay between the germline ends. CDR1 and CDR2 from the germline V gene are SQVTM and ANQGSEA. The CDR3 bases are TGCAGCGGTACGACCCAACAGGGACGAGGCTACACCTTC. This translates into CSGTTQQGRGYTF.

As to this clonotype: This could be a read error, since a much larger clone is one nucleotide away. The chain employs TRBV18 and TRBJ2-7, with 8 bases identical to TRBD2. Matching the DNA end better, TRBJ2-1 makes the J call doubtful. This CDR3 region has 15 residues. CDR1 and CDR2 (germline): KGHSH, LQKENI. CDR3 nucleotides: TGTGCCAGCTCACATGCTTCGGGGGGGGTGTACGAGCAGTTCTTC. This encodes CASSHASGGVYEQFF.

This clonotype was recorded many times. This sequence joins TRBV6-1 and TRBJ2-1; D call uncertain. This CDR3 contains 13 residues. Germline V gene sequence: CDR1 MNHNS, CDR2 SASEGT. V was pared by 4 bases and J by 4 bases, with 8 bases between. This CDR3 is CASSVTGYNEQFF. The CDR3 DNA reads TGTGCCAGCAGTGTAACGGGTTACAATGAGCAGTTCTTC.

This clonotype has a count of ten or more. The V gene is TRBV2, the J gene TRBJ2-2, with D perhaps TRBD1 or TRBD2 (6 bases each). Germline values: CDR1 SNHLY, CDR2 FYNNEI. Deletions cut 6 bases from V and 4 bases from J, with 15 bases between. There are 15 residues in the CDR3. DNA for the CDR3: TGTGCCAGCAGCCCCAGACAGGAGGGCACCGGGGAGCTGTTTTTT. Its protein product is CASSPRQEGTGELFF.

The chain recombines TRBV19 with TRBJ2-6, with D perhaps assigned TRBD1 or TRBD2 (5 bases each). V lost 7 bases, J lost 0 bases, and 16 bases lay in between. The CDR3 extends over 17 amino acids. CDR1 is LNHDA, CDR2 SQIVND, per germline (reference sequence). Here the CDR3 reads CASTRDGKSSGANVLTF. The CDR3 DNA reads TGTGCCAGTACCCGGGACGGAAAGAGCTCTGGGGCCAACGTCCTGACTTTC.

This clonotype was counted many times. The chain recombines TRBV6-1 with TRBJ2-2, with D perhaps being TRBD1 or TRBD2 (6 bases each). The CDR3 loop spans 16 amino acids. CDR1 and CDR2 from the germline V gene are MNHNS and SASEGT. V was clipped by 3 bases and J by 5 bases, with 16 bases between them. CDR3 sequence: CASSDGGQEPTGELFF. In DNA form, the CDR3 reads TGTGCCAGCAGTGACGGGGGACAAGAACCAACCGGGGAGCTGTTTTTT.

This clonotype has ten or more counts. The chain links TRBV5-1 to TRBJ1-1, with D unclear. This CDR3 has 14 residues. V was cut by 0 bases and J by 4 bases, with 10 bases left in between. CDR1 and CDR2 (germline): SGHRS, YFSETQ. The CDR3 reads CASSLVQPATEAFF. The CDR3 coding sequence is TGCGCCAGCAGCTTGGTCCAGCCGGCCACTGAAGCTTTCTTT. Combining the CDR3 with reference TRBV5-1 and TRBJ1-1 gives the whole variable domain KAGVTQTPRYLIKTRGQQVTLSCSPISGHRSVSWYQQTPGQGLQFLFEYFSETQRNKGNFPGRFSGRQFSNSRSEMNVSTLELGDSALYLCASSLVQPATEAFFGQGTRLTVV.

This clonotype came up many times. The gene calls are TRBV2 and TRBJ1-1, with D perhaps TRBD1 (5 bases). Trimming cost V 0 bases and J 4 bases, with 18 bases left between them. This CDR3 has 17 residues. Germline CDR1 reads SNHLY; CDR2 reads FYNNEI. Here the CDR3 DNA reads TGTGCCAGCAGTGAAGCGACTCTTGGGGGTGCGGCCACTGAAGCTTTCTTT. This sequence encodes CASSEATLGGAATEAFF. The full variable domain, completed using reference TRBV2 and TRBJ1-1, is EPEVTQTPSHQVTQMGQEVILRCVPISNHLYFYWYRQILGQKVEFLVSFYNNEISEKSEIFDDQFSVERPDGSNFTLKIRSTKLEDSAMYFCASSEATLGGAATEAFFGQGTRLTVV.

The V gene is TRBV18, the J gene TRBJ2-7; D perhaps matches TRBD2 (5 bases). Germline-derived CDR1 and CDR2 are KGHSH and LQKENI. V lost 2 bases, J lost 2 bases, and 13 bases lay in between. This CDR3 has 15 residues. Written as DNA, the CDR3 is TGTGCCAGCTCACCAGCAACGTACGGGACCTACGAGCAGTACTTC. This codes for CASSPATYGTYEQYF. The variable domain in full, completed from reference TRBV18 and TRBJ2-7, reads NAGVMQNPRHLVRRRGQEARLRCSPMKGHSHVYWYRQLPEEGLKFMVYLQKENIIDESGMPKERFSAEFPKEGPSILRIQQVVRGDSAAYFCASSPATYGTYEQYFGPGTRLTVT.